The clone carrying this T cell receptor (beta chain) showed up just a few times. In the original processing: Quantification of nucleated cells was approximated via reference gene primer amplification. Only in-frame clones appear in the TCRdb table, and some are missing; sequencing was by immunoSEQ multiplex PCR. V and J calls and clone size come straight from that table; D and trimming were deduced from the DNA. The sample contains about 120,000 clones, about 78% of which appear only once. The record originates from a study of blood T cell repertoires in COVID-19. Study in general: The origin of the acute and convalescent COVID-19 samples was the United States, Italy and Spain. PBMCs, B-cell-depleted T cells, or T cells were the source of the cDNA or gDNA that made up the material.

The CDR3 has 14 residues. The germline V gene encodes CDR1 SQVTM and CDR2 ANQGSEA. The V gene end was trimmed by 7 bases and the J gene end by 3 bases; junction bases not matched to a gene: 5. The sequenced sample was peripheral blood. The chain recombines TRBV29-1 with TRBJ2-2; TRBD1 aligns across 10 bases. The clonotype comes from a man aged 65 to 85 with acute or convalescent COVID-19. CDR3 bases: TGCAGCGCTAAGACAGGGGGCTACACCGGGGAGCTGTTTTTT. Residues: CSAKTGGYTGELFF.